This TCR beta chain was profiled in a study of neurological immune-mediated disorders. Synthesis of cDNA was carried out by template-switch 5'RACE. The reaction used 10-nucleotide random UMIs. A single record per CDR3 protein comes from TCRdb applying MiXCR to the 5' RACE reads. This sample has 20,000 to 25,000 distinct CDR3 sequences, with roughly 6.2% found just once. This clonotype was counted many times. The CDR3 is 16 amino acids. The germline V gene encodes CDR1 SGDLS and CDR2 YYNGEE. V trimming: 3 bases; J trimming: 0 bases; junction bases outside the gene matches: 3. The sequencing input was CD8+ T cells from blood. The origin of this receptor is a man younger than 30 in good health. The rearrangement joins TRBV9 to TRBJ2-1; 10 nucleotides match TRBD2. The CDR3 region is CASSGLAGGSYNEQFF. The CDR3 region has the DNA TGTGCCAGCAGCGGTTTAGCGGGGGGCTCCTACAATGAGCAGTTCTTC. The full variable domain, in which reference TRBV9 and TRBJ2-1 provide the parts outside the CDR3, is DSGVTQTPKHLITATGQRVTLRCSPRSGDLSVYWYQQSLDQGLQFLIQYYNGEERAKGNILERFSAQQFPDLHSELNLSSLELGDSALYFCASSGLAGGSYNEQFFGPGTRLTVL.